This T cell receptor (beta chain) was recovered during a study of blood T cell repertoires in COVID-19 (TCRdb year 2020). General notes on the study: The collaborator samples originated in the United States, Italy and Spain and spanned the acute and convalescent phases of COVID-19. Where available, HLA class I and class II types were obtained from metadata supplied by the sample provider rather than from assay-based typing. The material from the prospective study consisted of cDNA or gDNA derived from T cells, B-cell-depleted T cells, or PBMCs. A freely available public database, intended as a resource for researchers studying the immune response to SARS-CoV-2, is where the repertoires were released. The dataset comprised deeply sampled blood TCRbeta repertoires from subjects exposed to, actively infected with, or recovered from COVID-19. Samples came from the ongoing ImmuneRACE study (first 160 participants) plus 1,254 subjects from 6 global collaborators. A de-identified subject ID, COVID-19 status, age in years and sex were almost always included in the sample metadata. Study-wide findings and limitations: Clinical and demographic metadata were provided uncurated, with the amount varying by source and participant.

A note on this clone: The clone's antigen remains unknown. The sample holds no much larger clone one base away, and base qualities are not on file.

TCRbeta CDR3 regions were amplified from genomic DNA by means of the immunoSEQ Assay, a bias-controlled multiplex PCR. The study's processing was this. The number of nucleated cells in each sample was estimated by amplification of reference gene primers within the assay. To quantify the absolute abundance of each unique TCRbeta CDR3 rearrangement, sequence reads were collapsed and filtered. For each sample, productive Simpson clonality was calculated as the square root of Simpson's diversity index over productive rearrangements. TCRdb holds this immuneACCESS table with in-frame rearrangements only. Some clones are missing; in checked studies, unresolved V genes explain under half, and the rest has no known cause. V and J calls and clone size are copied from that table; D and trimming were computed from the DNA. This sample has tens of thousands of clones in its table, and around 85% of those were observed once. The top ten hold around 13% of the sample.

Based on the germline V gene (reference sequence), the CDR1 and CDR2 sequences are SEHNR and FQNEAQ. Trimming leaves V shorter by 5 bases and J shorter by 10 bases, with the junction holding 10 bases beyond the gene matches. Including cysteine and phenylalanine, the CDR3 has 14 amino acids. Only the CDR3 DNA is retained, 42 bases long and in frame from the first base. Each collaborating institution followed its own protocols to collect whole blood in K2EDTA tubes. Collaborator samples were shipped for TCRbeta analysis as frozen whole blood, isolated PBMCs, or DNA extracted from either sample type. The sample comprised peripheral blood. The chain is encoded by TRBV7-9 joined to TRBJ1-1, and 10 junction bases match TRBD1. The TCR originated in a human donor with acute or convalescent COVID-19. The donor label of this sample is uncertain. The nucleotide sequence reads TGTGCCAGCAGCCCCGCGGGACAGGGGCCATCAGCTTTCTTT. It translates as CASSPAGQGPSAFF.